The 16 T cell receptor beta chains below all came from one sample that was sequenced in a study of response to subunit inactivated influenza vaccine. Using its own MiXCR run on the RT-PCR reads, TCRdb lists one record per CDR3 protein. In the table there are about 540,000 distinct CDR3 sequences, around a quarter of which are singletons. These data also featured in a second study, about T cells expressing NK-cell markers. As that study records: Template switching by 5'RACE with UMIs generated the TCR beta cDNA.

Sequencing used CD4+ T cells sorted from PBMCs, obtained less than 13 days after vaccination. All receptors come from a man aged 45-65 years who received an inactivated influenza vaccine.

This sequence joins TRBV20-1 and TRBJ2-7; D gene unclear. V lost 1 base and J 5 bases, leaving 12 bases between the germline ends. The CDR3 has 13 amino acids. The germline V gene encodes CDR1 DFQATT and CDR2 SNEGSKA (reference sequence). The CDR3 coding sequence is TGCAGTGCTAGAGTGCAGGTCCACGACGAGCAGTACTTC. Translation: CSARVQVHDEQYF.

The CDR3 DNA reads as TGTGCCAGCAGCCGGGGGGGGTCCACCGGGGAGCTGTTTTTT. Amino acid sequence: CASSRGGSTGELFF. V is TRBV7-2 and J is TRBJ2-2; 8 bases match TRBD2. The CDR3 is 14 residues long. Germline lookup yields CDR1 SGHTA and CDR2 FQGNSA. V lost 5 bases, J lost 4 bases, and 3 bases stayed unmatched.

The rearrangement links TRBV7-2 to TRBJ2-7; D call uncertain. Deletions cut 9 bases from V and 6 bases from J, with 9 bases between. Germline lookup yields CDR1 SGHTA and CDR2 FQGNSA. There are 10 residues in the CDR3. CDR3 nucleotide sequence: TGTGCCAGAGCCGGCGGCGAGCAGTACTTC. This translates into CARAGGEQYF.

CDR3 DNA sequence: TGTGCCATCAGTGAAGGGACTAGCGGGAGCACAGATACGCAGTATTTT. Amino acid sequence: CAISEGTSGSTDTQYF. The chain links TRBV10-3 to TRBJ2-3, with 12 bases identical to TRBD2. The ends lost 3 bases at V and 0 bases at J; junction bases unmatched: 1. Germline CDR1 reads ENHRY; CDR2 reads SYGVKD. The CDR3 has 16 residues.

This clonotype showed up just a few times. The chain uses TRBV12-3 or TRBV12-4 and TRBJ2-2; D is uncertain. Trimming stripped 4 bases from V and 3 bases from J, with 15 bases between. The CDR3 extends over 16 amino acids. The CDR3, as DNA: TGTGCCAGCAGTTCTGGAACACCCCTTGACACCGGGGAGCTGTTTTTT. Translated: CASSSGTPLDTGELFF.

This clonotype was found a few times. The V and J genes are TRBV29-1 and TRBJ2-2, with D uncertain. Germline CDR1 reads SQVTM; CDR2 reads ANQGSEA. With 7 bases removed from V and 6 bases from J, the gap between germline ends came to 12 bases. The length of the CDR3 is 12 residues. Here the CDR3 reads CSAAGFSGELFF. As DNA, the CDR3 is TGCAGCGCCGCCGGGTTCTCCGGGGAGCTGTTTTTT.

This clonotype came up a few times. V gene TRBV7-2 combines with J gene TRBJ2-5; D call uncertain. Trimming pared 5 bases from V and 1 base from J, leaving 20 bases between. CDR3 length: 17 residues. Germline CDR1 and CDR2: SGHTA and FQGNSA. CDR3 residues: CASSPSYWERSQETQYF. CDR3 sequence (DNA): TGTGCCAGCAGCCCCTCTTACTGGGAACGATCCCAAGAGACCCAGTACTTC. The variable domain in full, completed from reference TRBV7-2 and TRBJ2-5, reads GAGVSQSPSNKVTEKGKDVELRCDPISGHTALYWYRQSLGQGLEFLIYFQGNSAPDKSGLPSDRFSAERTGGSVSTLTIQRTQQEDSAVYLCASSPSYWERSQETQYFGPGTRLLVL.

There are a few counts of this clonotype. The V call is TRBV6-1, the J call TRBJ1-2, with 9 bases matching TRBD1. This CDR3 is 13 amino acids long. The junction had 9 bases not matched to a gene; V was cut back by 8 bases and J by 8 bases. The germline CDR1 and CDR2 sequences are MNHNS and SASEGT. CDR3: CASSYGTGQGYTF. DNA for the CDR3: TGTGCCAGCTCATACGGGACAGGGCAAGGCTACACCTTC.

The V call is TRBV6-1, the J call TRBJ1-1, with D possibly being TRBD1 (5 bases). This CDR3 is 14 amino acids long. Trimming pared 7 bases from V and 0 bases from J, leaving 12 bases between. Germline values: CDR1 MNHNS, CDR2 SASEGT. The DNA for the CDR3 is TGTGCCAGCACCTCAGGGCCGATGAACACTGAAGCTTTCTTT. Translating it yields CASTSGPMNTEAFF.

CDR3: CASNPLAGTHNEQFF. The CDR3 DNA is TGTGCCAGCAACCCACTAGCGGGTACACACAATGAGCAGTTCTTC. This chain uses TRBV2 with TRBJ2-1; 9 nucleotides line up with TRBD2. V shed 7 bases and J 5 bases; nucleotides not matched to a gene: 9. The germline gives CDR1 SNHLY, CDR2 FYNNEI. This CDR3 contains 15 residues.

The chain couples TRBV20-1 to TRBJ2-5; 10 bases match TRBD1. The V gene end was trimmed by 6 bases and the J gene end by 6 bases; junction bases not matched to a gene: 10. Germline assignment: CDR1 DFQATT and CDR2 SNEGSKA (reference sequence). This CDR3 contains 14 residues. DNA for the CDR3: TGCAGTGCAAATGCCGGGACAGGGGCTAAGACCCAGTACTTC. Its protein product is CSANAGTGAKTQYF.

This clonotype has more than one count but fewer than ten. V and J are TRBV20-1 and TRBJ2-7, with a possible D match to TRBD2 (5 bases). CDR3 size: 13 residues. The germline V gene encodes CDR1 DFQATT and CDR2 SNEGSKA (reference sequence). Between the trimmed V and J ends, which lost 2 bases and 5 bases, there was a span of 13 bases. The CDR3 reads CSARRGSSNEQYF. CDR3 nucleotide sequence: TGCAGTGCTAGAAGAGGGTCGTCGAACGAGCAGTACTTC.

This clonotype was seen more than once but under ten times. This chain's CDR3 is CASSNYANTGELFF. The CDR3 coding sequence is TGTGCCAGCAGTAACTATGCGAACACCGGGGAGCTGTTTTTT. This chain connects TRBV6-2 or TRBV6-3 to TRBJ2-2; no reliable D call. CDR1 MNHEY and CDR2 SVGEGT come from the germline V gene. Trimming removed 5 bases from V and 0 bases from J, with 7 bases in between. The CDR3 runs 14 residues.

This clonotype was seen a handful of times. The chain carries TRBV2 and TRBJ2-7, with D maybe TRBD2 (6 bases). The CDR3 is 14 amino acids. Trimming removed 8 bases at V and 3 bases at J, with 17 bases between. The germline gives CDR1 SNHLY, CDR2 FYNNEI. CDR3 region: CASRNWGDHYEQYF. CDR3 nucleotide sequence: TGTGCCAGCCGGAACTGGGGGGACCACTACGAGCAGTACTTC.

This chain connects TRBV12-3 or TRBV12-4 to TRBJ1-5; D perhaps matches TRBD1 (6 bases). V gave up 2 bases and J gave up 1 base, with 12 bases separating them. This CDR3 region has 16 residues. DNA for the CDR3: TGTGCCAGCAGTTTAACGGGACACGGCAGCAATCAGCCCCAGCATTTT. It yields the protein CASSLTGHGSNQPQHF.

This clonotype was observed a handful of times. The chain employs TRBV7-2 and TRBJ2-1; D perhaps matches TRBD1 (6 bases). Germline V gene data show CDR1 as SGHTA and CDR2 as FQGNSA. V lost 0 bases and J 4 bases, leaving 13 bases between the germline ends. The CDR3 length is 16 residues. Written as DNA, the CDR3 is TGTGCCAGCAGCTTAGCGCTAGGAGACAGGTACAATGAGCAGTTCTTC. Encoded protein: CASSLALGDRYNEQFF.